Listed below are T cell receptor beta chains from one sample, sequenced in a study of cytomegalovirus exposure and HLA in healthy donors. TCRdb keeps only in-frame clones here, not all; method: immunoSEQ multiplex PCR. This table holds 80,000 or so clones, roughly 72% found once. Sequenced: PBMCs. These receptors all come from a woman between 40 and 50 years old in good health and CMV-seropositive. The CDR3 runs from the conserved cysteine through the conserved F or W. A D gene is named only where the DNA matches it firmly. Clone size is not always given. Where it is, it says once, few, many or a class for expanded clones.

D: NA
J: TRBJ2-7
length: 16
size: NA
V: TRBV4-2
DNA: TGTGCCAGCAGCCAAGATCATGAAAGCCGAACCTACGAGCAGTACTTC
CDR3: CASSQDHESRTYEQYF

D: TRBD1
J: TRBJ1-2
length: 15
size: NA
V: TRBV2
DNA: TGTGCCAGCAGGGAACCAACAGGGGATAGAAGGGGCTACACCTTC
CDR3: CASREPTGDRRGYTF

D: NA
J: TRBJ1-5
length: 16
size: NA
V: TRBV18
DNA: TGTGCCAGCTCCCAGACGCAGGGATCTGGCAATCAGCCCCAGCATTTT
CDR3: CASSQTQGSGNQPQHF

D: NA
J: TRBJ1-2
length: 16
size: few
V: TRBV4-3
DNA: TGCGCCAGCAGCCAAGTGGGGCAGGCAGAATTGGGAGGCTACACCTTC
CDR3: CASSQVGQAELGGYTF

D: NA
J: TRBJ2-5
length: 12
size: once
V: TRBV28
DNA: TGTGCCAGCAGTGGACTAATTGAGACCCAGTACTTC
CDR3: CASSGLIETQYF

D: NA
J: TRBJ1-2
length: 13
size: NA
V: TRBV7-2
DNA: TGTGCCAGCACCCAAGAGGGGGGGTATGGCTACACCTTC
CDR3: CASTQEGGYGYTF

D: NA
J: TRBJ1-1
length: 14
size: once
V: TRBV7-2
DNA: TGTGCCAGCAGCCCTTTAGTTATTGACACTGAAGCTTTCTTT
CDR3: CASSPLVIDTEAFF

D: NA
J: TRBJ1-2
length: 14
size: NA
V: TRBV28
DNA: TGTGCCAGCAGTTTATTGACCGAGGACTATGGCTACACCTTC
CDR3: CASSLLTEDYGYTF

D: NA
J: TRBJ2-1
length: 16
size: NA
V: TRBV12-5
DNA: TGTGCTAGTGGTTCGGGTTCGGTTGGCGGGGTTATTGAGCAGTTCTTC
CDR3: CASGSGSVGGVIEQFF

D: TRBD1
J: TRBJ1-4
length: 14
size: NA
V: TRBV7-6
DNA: TGTGCCAGCAGCCGGGACAGTGTCGTGGAAAAACTGTTTTTT
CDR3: CASSRDSVVEKLFF

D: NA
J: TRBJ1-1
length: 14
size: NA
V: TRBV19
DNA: TGTGCCTCTTCCTACGGCGGGGGGGACACTGAAGCTTTCTTT
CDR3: CASSYGGGDTEAFF

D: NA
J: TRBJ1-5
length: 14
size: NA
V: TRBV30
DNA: TGTGCCTGCAATGCACAGGTAGGCAATCAGCCCCAGCATTTT
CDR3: CACNAQVGNQPQHF

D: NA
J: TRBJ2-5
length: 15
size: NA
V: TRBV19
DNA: TGTGCCAGTAGTAAATCAGGGGTGTGGCAAGAGACCCAGTACTTC
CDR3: CASSKSGVWQETQYF

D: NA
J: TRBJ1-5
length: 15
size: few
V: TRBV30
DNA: TGTGCCTGGAGTGTACGTTCCGGGAACAATCAGCCCCAGCATTTT
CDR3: CAWSVRSGNNQPQHF

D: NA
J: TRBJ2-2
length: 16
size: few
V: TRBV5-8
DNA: TGTGCCAGCAGCTTGGGGACTGCCGCGAACACCGGGGAGCTGTTTTTT
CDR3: CASSLGTAANTGELFF

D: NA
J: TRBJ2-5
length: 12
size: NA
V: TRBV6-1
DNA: TGTGCCAGCAGTGAAGTCCTAGAGACCCAGTACTTC
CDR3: CASSEVLETQYF

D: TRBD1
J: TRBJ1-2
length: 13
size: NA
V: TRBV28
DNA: TGTGCCAGTGAACCGGGACAGGATTATGGCTACACCTTC
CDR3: CASEPGQDYGYTF

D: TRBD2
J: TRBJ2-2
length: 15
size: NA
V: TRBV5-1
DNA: TGCGCCAGCAGCACGAGCGGGGTGGTCACCGGGGAGCTGTTTTTT
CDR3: CASSTSGVVTGELFF

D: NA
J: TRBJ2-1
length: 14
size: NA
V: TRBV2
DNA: TGTGCCAGCCTAGAGCAGTACCTGAACAATGAGCAGTTCTTC
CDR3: CASLEQYLNNEQFF

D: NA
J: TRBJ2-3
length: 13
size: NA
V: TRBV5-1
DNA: TGCGCCAGCAGCTTGACTAGCACAGATACGCAGTATTTT
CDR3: CASSLTSTDTQYF

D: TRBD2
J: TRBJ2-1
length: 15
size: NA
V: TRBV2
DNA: TGTGCCAGCAGTCAAACTAGCGGGATGACCAATGAGCAGTTCTTC
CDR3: CASSQTSGMTNEQFF

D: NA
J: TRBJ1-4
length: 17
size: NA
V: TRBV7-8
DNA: TGTGCCTCAGCTATCGGCGGGGGCGGCACAAATAATGAAAAACTGTTTTTT
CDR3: CASAIGGGGTNNEKLFF

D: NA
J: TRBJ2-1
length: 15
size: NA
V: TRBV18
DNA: TGTGCCAGCTCACCAGGAGCCCGCCTCGACAATGAGCAGTTCTTC
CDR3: CASSPGARLDNEQFF

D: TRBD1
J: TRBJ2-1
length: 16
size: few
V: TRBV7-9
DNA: TGTGCCAGCAGCTTAGGACCTGGGACAGCAAACAATGAGCAGTTCTTC
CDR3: CASSLGPGTANNEQFF

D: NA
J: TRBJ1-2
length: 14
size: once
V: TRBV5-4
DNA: TGTGCCAGCAGCTTTCTAGTTGGGGCCAGTGGCTACACCTTC
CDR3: CASSFLVGASGYTF

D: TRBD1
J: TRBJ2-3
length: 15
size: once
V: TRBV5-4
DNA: TGTGCCAGCAGCTCCGGGACAGGGGTAGGAGATACGCAGTATTTT
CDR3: CASSSGTGVGDTQYF